This T cell receptor (beta chain) was recorded in a study of vaccination effects on CD4 cells after COVID-19. Study context: Either the BNT162b2 or mRNA-1273 vaccine was given to participants in two doses.

V lost 5 bases, J lost 4 bases, and 8 bases lay in between. Per the germline V gene, CDR1 is SGHVS and CDR2 is FQNEAQ. The CDR3 totals 12 residues. This clone was detected a few times. No antigen is known for it. The ViraFEST assay expanded antigen-specific CD4+ T cells with viral peptide pools before sequencing. Culturing for approximately 10 days preceded CD4+ T cell isolation. They grew approximately 2.1 million PBMC in each well, adding around 10 IU/ml IL-2 and 10 ug/ml peptides. Fresh IL-2-containing medium replaced half the medium on days 3 and 7. Study-wide results and caveats: Among infection- and vaccine-induced clones, marked clonal contraction occurred late after vaccination.

Assay: immunoSEQ multiplex PCR; the TCRdb copy retains only in-frame clones and omits some. The sample holds 25,000 to 35,000 clones, roughly 62% seen once. This material consisted of CD4+ T cells from PBMCs cultured with HCoV-229E spike peptides, taken before COVID-19 vaccination. The clonotype was recovered from a human donor who received a COVID-19 vaccine. The chain has TRBV7-8 and TRBJ1-2, with a possible D match to TRBD1 (5 bases). CDR3 residues: CASSQDSYGYTF. In DNA form, the CDR3 reads TGTGCCAGCAGCCAAGACAGCTATGGCTACACCTTC.